These 30 T cell receptor beta chains originate from one sample sequenced in a study of immune characterization of retroperitoneal liposarcoma (dated by TCRdb to the late 2010s). Library method: PCR. The sequencer listed for this sample is NextSeq 500. TCRdb's own reprocessing of the public reads used fastp at Q25 and MiXCR and kept productive beta chains. Rows with one shared CDR3 protein collapse into an entry with the most common genes and DNA. This sample holds roughly 10,000 distinct CDR3 sequences; approximately 30% were observed only once. 8.5% of the sample is taken by the ten largest. The sample taken for sequencing was tumor tissue. These receptors originate from a female donor with retroperitoneal liposarcoma.

This clonotype was detected only a few times. The rearrangement uses TRBV6-1 and TRBJ1-2; D gene uncertain. The CDR3 runs to 16 residues. The germline gives CDR1 MNHNS, CDR2 SASEGT. The V gene lost 2 bases and the J gene lost 4 bases, with 17 bases spanning the gap. The CDR3 region has the DNA TGTGCCAGCAGTGAAATGTCGGCGAGCCTCTCCTATGGCTACACCTTC. It yields the protein CASSEMSASLSYGYTF.

This clonotype came up many times. CDR3 loop: CASSPLGVLSYEQFF. The CDR3 bases are TGTGCCAGCAGCCCCCTGGGGGTATTGAGCTACGAGCAGTTCTTC. The chain links TRBV11-3 to TRBJ2-1; D could derive from TRBD1 or TRBD2 (5 bases each). CDR1 is SGHNT, CDR2 YENEEA, per germline. Deletions cut 5 bases from V and 10 bases from J, with 21 bases between. This CDR3 spans 15 amino acids.

This chain links TRBV6-6 with TRBJ1-3, with TRBD1 as a possible D gene (5 bases). There are 14 residues in the CDR3. V lost 5 bases and J lost 0, with 8 bases in between. CDR1 and CDR2 from the germline V gene are MNHNY and SVGAGI (reference sequence). This chain's CDR3 is CASSDSRSGNTIYF. The CDR3, as DNA: TGTGCCAGCAGTGACAGTCGCTCTGGAAACACCATATATTTT.

The chain recombines TRBV6-1 with TRBJ2-5, with a weak D call TRBD2 (5 bases). Germline V gene lookup returns CDR1 MNHNS and CDR2 SASEGT. V was shortened by 7 bases and J by 11 bases, with 23 bases between the two germline ends. The CDR3 sequence is 14 residues long. CDR3 sequence reads: CASKALLPEGEQYF. The CDR3 bases are TGTGCCAGCAAGGCCCTCTTGCCCGAGGGTGAGCAGTACTTC.

The rearrangement joins TRBV27 to TRBJ2-1, with TRBD2 matching over 7 bases. Trimming removed 0 bases from V and 2 bases from J; junction bases left unmatched: 1. Germline CDR1 and CDR2: MNHEY and SMNVEV (reference sequence). The CDR3 is 15 amino acids. CDR3 coding DNA: TGTGCCAGCAGTTTATCGGGGGGGGCCTACAATGAGCAGTTCTTC. Amino acid sequence: CASSLSGGAYNEQFF.

The chain has TRBV6-6 and TRBJ2-3; D perhaps matches TRBD1 (5 bases). The CDR3 totals 17 residues. Trimming cost V 6 bases and J 1 base, with 20 bases left between them. Germline assignment: CDR1 MNHNY and CDR2 SVGAGI (reference sequence). The CDR3 DNA reads TGTGCCAGCAGAAACCCGGGCCAGGGATGGGGCACAGATACGCAGTATTTT. Its protein product is CASRNPGQGWGTDTQYF.

The chain is built from TRBV27 and TRBJ1-1, with 7 bases that match TRBD1. J gave up 6 bases and V 1 base, and 5 bases lay outside the gene matches. Germline assignment: CDR1 MNHEY and CDR2 SMNVEV (reference sequence). This CDR3 contains 14 residues. The CDR3 reads CASSLYRGGSEAFF. The CDR3 nucleotides read TGTGCCAGCAGTTTATACAGGGGTGGATCTGAAGCTTTCTTT.

This sequence joins TRBV6-1 and TRBJ2-1, with unresolved D. This CDR3 is 14 amino acids long. V gave up 5 bases and J gave up 7 bases, with 15 bases separating them. Germline CDR1 MNHNS, CDR2 SASEGT. This CDR3 is CASSSYSGGNEQFF. DNA of the CDR3: TGTGCCAGCAGTTCGTACTCTGGTGGGAATGAGCAGTTCTTC.

In its sample, this clonotype is medium-sized. V is TRBV7-2 and J is TRBJ2-6, with D hard to call. V was shortened by 7 bases and J by 1 base, with 14 bases between the two germline ends. This CDR3 has 16 amino acids. CDR1 is SGHTA, CDR2 FQGNSA, per germline. Written as DNA, the CDR3 is TGTGCCAGCATTTCATCACGTCTGTCTGGGGCCAACGTCCTGACTTTC. Protein sequence: CASISSRLSGANVLTF.

This clonotype was seen many times. The chain carries TRBV7-2 and TRBJ2-1, with TRBD1 identical over 8 bases. The J call may not be correct, given that the DNA end is closer to TRBJ2-7. Looked up from germline, CDR1 is SGHTA and CDR2 is FQGNSA. The CDR3 runs to 15 residues. The CDR3 nucleotides read TGTGCCAGCAGCTCGATGGACAGGGCCCAAGACGAGCAGTACTTC. This translates into CASSSMDRAQDEQYF.

CDR3 protein: CASGGPMDPSNYGYTF. CDR3 in DNA: TGTGCCAGCGGAGGACCAATGGATCCCTCCAACTATGGCTACACCTTC. The V and J genes are TRBV6-4 and TRBJ1-2; D unresolved. V lost 8 bases and J lost 2, with 21 bases in between. Germline values: CDR1 MRHNA, CDR2 SNTAGT. The CDR3 runs 16 residues.

The chain joins TRBV6-1 to TRBJ2-1, with a weak D call TRBD1 (5 bases). V was trimmed by 2 bases and J by 13 bases, leaving 15 bases between them. The CDR3 loop spans 13 amino acids. In germline, CDR1 is MNHNS, CDR2 SASEGT. The CDR3 sequence: CASSETRAETQFF. Here the CDR3 DNA reads TGTGCCAGCAGTGAAACCAGGGCGGAGACCCAGTTCTTC.

There are many counts of this clonotype. At one end the junction does not follow the germline gene, possibly because of a read error. The V and J genes are TRBV12-3 or TRBV12-4 and TRBJ2-1; D is perhaps TRBD2 (6 bases). The CDR3 consists of 14 residues. The CDR3, as DNA: TGTGCCAGCAGCTTAGCGGCACGGGGCTACGAGCAGTTCTTC. Encoded protein: CASSLAARGYEQFF.

This CDR3 reads CASSFLRQGNNEQFF. The CDR3 nucleotides are TGTGCCAGCAGTTTCTTAAGGCAGGGAAACAATGAGCAGTTCTTC. This rearrangement joins TRBV12-3 or TRBV12-4 to TRBJ2-1, with D maybe TRBD1 (5 bases). The V and J ends lost 3 bases and 5 bases respectively, with 14 bases between them. This CDR3 comprises 15 residues.

V usage is TRBV6-1 and J usage is TRBJ2-3, with D maybe TRBD1 (6 bases). The DNA end is a closer match to TRBJ2-1, so the J assignment may be wrong. Germline V CDR1 and CDR2: MNHNS, SASEGT. The CDR3 covers 16 residues. The CDR3: CASSPRSLTGTHEQFF. The CDR3 DNA reads as TGTGCCAGCAGTCCCCGATCTCTTACAGGGACCCACGAGCAGTTCTTC.

This clonotype was observed many times. The genes are TRBV10-1 and TRBJ2-1, with 8 bases fitting TRBD1. CDR3 size: 16 residues. V was clipped by 0 bases and J by 9 bases; unmatched bases: 10. Germline lookup yields CDR1 WNHNN and CDR2 SYGVQD (reference sequence). For the CDR3, the DNA is TGCGCCAGCAGTGAGTCGGATTTCAGGGGGCAAGGTGAGCAGTTCTTC. Translation gives CASSESDFRGQGEQFF.

This clonotype showed up many times. The chain combines TRBV6-1 with TRBJ2-3, with 8 bases lining up with TRBD1. Per germline, CDR1 MNHNS and CDR2 SASEGT. CDR3 length equals 14 residues. V shed 11 bases, J shed 1 base, and the junction held 8 bases outside the gene matches. The CDR3 reads CAARTGMGTDTQYF. The CDR3, as DNA: TGTGCCGCGCGGACAGGGATGGGCACAGATACGCAGTATTTT.

This clonotype is large in the sample. The V call is TRBV6-1, the J call TRBJ2-5; TRBD2 agrees at 11 bases. Losses at the gene ends were 2 bases for V and 2 bases for J; bases not matched to a gene: 1. CDR1 is MNHNS, CDR2 SASEGT, per germline. The CDR3 runs to 15 residues. Written as DNA, the CDR3 is TGTGCCAGCAGTGAAATAGCGGGGGGGCAAGAGACCCAGTACTTC. Translating it yields CASSEIAGGQETQYF.

This clonotype is medium-sized (0.01 to 0.1%) within its sample. The chain employs TRBV7-2 and TRBJ2-1; a possible D gene is TRBD2 (6 bases). The tail of the sequence fits TRBJ2-7 better, so the J call may be wrong. Germline V gives CDR1 SGHTA, CDR2 FQGNSA. CDR3 length: 18 residues. The CDR3 DNA reads as TGTGCCAGCAGCTTAGTTGTGTGGGAGGCAGGTTCCTACAATGAGCAGTACTTC. Residues: CASSLVVWEAGSYNEQYF.

In this sample, this clonotype turned up many times. The genes are TRBV6-1 and TRBJ2-3; 11 positions match TRBD2. V dropped 5 bases and J dropped 0; count of bases not matched to a gene: 1. The CDR3 is 15 residues long. CDR1 MNHNS and CDR2 SASEGT come from the germline V gene. The CDR3 DNA follows: TGTGCCAGCAGTTTAGCGGGAGGGAGCACAGATACGCAGTATTTT. This encodes CASSLAGGSTDTQYF.

The genes are TRBV27 and TRBJ2-1, with D possibly matching TRBD1 (5 bases). V was cut by 6 bases and J by 8 bases, with 14 bases left in between. This CDR3 region has 13 residues. Per germline, CDR1 MNHEY and CDR2 SMNVEV (reference sequence). The CDR3 loop reads CASRPTGLDEQFF. In DNA, the CDR3 is TGTGCCAGCAGGCCTACAGGTTTGGATGAGCAGTTCTTC.

Sample share makes this clonotype medium-sized. This sequence joins TRBV7-2 and TRBJ2-1; D not certain. Judging by the DNA end, TRBJ2-7 fits better; the J call may be wrong. The V gene's germline CDR1 is SGHTA and CDR2 FQGNSA. The CDR3 has 11 residues. The CDR3 bases are TGTGCCAGCAGCCCTATGAGTGAGCAGTACTTC. Translation gives CASSPMSEQYF.

The rearrangement links TRBV5-1 to TRBJ1-5, with a possible D match to TRBD1 (5 bases). Germline values: CDR1 SGHRS, CDR2 YFSETQ. V was cut by 0 bases and J by 2 bases, with 18 bases left in between. This CDR3 spans 18 amino acids. DNA for the CDR3: TGCGCCAGCAGCTTGGTGCCGGTGGGGACCGGGGGCAATCAGCCCCAGCATTTT. This gives the protein CASSLVPVGTGGNQPQHF.

This chain links TRBV6-1 with TRBJ2-1, with TRBD1 identical over 10 bases. The last part of the DNA fits TRBJ2-7 better; the J call may be wrong. The germline CDR1 and CDR2 sequences are MNHNS and SASEGT. This CDR3 region has 15 residues. Here the CDR3 DNA reads TGTGCCAGCAGTGAAGGGACAGGGGGCTCCTACGAGCAGTACTTC. Its protein is CASSEGTGGSYEQYF.

The rearrangement joins TRBV11-2 to TRBJ2-4, with 8 bases identical to TRBD1. The DNA matches TRBJ2-1 better at its end, which makes the J call doubtful. Germline V gives CDR1 SGHAT, CDR2 FQNNGV. This CDR3 has 15 amino acids. The CDR3 nucleotides read TGTGCCAGCAGCTTAGACAGGGGGCGGCAAGAGACCCAGTTCTTC. Amino acids: CASSLDRGRQETQFF.

This clonotype was detected ten times or more. The V gene is TRBV6-1, the J gene TRBJ2-1; 8 positions match TRBD1. The trim removed 7 bases at V and 10 bases at J, leaving 15 bases unmatched. Looked up from germline, CDR1 is MNHNS and CDR2 is SASEGT. CDR3 size: 15 residues. In DNA, the CDR3 is TGTGCCAGCAAAGTCGGACAGGGACAACCTTACGAGCAGTTCTTC. Amino acid sequence: CASKVGQGQPYEQFF.

The chain links TRBV12-3 or TRBV12-4 to TRBJ2-1, with 9 bases aligning to TRBD2. The V gene end was trimmed by 6 bases and the J gene end by 10 bases; junction bases not matched to a gene: 10. The CDR3 has 14 residues. The CDR3 region has the DNA TGTGCCAGCAGCCCTGTTAGCGGGGGAATGGAGCAGTTCTTC. Encoded protein: CASSPVSGGMEQFF.

This clonotype has just a few counts. This chain connects TRBV12-3 or TRBV12-4 to TRBJ2-7, with 7 nucleotides matching TRBD1. The J call could be wrong; TRBJ2-4 is a better fit for the DNA end. This CDR3 comprises 13 residues. The chain's CDR3 is CASSSRGRDIQYF. CDR3 nucleotides: TGTGCCAGCAGCAGTAGGGGGCGGGACATTCAGTACTTC.

The table lists this clonotype with a few counts. The chain combines TRBV7-9 with TRBJ2-1; 8 bases align to TRBD1. The CDR3 is made up of 16 amino acids. In germline, CDR1 is SEHNR, CDR2 FQNEAQ (reference sequence). With 7 bases clipped from V and 3 bases from J, the junction kept 11 bases outside the gene matches. The CDR3 sequence is CASIQSTGGFYNEQFF. The CDR3, as DNA: TGTGCCAGCATCCAATCCACAGGGGGATTCTACAATGAGCAGTTCTTC.

The rearrangement joins TRBV6-1 to TRBJ2-1, with D perhaps TRBD1 (6 bases). The DNA matches TRBJ2-7 better at its end, which makes the J call doubtful. Looked up from germline, CDR1 is MNHNS and CDR2 is SASEGT. The CDR3 length is 16 residues. The CDR3 DNA sequence: TGTGCCAGCAGTCCGCGGGCAGGGGCCAACCTTATCGAGCAGTACTTC. Encoded protein: CASSPRAGANLIEQYF.